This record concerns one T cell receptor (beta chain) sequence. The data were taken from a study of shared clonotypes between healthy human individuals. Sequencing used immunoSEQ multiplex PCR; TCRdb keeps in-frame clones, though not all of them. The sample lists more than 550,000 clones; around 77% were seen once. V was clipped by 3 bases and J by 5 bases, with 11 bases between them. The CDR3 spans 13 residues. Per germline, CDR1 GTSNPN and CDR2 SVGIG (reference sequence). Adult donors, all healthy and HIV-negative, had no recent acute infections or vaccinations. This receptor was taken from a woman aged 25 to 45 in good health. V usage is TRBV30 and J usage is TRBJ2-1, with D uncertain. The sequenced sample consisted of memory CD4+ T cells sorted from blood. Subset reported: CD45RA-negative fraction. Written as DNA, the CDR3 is TGTGCCTGGAGCCTGGGAATGAACAATGAGCAGTTCTTC. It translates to CAWSLGMNNEQFF.